The source of this T cell receptor (beta chain) is a study of blood T cell repertoires in COVID-19. In the study overall: Spain, Italy and the United States supplied samples that represented acute and convalescent COVID-19. T cells, B-cell-depleted T cells, or PBMCs provided the cDNA or gDNA that served as material.

Germline V gene sequence: CDR1 SGHNT, CDR2 YENEEA. The CDR3 consists of 15 residues. Trimming removed 4 bases from V and 7 bases from J; junction bases left unmatched: 7. Using immunoSEQ multiplex PCR, the repertoire was profiled, and TCRdb retains in-frame clones only, with some absent. The data contain almost 350,000 clones, more than 70% of them seen just once; the ten biggest clones take up about 3.9%. This rearrangement joins TRBV11-3 to TRBJ2-7, with TRBD2 identical over 13 bases. The source of this sequence is a woman aged 60-75 years with COVID-19, enrolled during active disease. The source material was peripheral blood. The CDR3 nucleotides are TGTGCCAGCAGCTCCGGACTAGCGGGGGTTGGAGAGCAGTACTTC. Amino acids: CASSSGLAGVGEQYF.